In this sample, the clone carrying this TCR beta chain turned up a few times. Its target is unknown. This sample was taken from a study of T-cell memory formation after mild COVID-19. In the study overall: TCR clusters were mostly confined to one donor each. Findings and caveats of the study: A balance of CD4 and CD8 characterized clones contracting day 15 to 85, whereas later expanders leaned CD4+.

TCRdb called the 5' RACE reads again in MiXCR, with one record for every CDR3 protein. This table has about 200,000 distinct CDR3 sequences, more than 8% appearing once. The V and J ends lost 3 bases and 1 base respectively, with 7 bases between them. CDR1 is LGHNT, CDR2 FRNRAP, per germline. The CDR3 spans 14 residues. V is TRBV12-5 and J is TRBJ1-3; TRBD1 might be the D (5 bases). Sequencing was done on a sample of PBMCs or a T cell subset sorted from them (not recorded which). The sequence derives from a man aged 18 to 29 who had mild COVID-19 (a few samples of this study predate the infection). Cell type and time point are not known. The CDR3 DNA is TGTGCTAGTGGTTTTCCAGGGTCTGGAAACACCATATATTTT. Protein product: CASGFPGSGNTIYF.